This T cell receptor beta chain was captured in a study of neurological immune-mediated disorders. Study-level findings and limits: One related-CDR3 cluster, identified by phylogenetic grouping, held the repertoires of 18 of 34 multiple sclerosis patients and was a possible signature. HTLV-1-associated myelopathy ranked highest for TCR clonal expansion and multiple sclerosis lowest, beneath healthy controls.

On this clonotype itself: What it binds is not known.

Synthesis of cDNA was carried out by template-switch 5'RACE. The reaction used 10-nucleotide random UMIs. TCRdb processed the 5' RACE reads anew with MiXCR; each CDR3 protein has one entry. The sample has approximately 74,000 distinct CDR3 sequences, 4% to 6% seen once. Trimming pared 3 bases from V and 0 bases from J, leaving 25 bases between. This CDR3 is 21 amino acids long. Germline V gene lookup returns CDR1 SGHKS and CDR2 YYEKEE (reference sequence). This rearrangement joins TRBV5-5 to TRBJ2-6, with D possibly being TRBD2 (6 bases). Sequences were obtained from PBMCs. This TCR was sampled from a young man with multiple sclerosis. The CDR3 DNA is TGTGCCAGCAGCTGGTCTTCGGGGAGGCATGTTTCTGACTCTGGGGCCAACGTCCTGACTTTC. Amino acids: CASSWSSGRHVSDSGANVLTF.